The entry below gives a single TCR beta chain sequence along with its context. Only in-frame clones appear in the TCRdb table, and some are missing; sequencing was by immunoSEQ multiplex PCR. The table includes roughly 200,000 clones, 70% to 90% detected once. This specimen belongs to a study of blood T cell repertoires in COVID-19. The origin of this receptor is a man in his 60s with acute or convalescent COVID-19. Sequencing was done on a sample of peripheral blood.

The CDR3 coding sequence is TGCGCCAGCAGCTTCGCGGAAGTCACAGATACGCAGTATTTT. Its translation is CASSFAEVTDTQYF. This chain uses TRBV5-1 with TRBJ2-3; the D is unclear. CDR1 is SGHRS and CDR2 is YFSETQ in the germline V gene. The CDR3 has 14 amino acids. The V and J ends lost 2 bases and 2 bases respectively, with 9 bases between them.